Below, one T cell receptor beta chain is given with its context. This specimen comes from a study of long-term antiretroviral therapy in people with HIV. The run of the v3.0 immunoSEQ assay was at survey level. Method: immunoSEQ multiplex PCR; TCRdb's copy keeps in-frame clones and lacks some. The repertoire holds some 20,000 clones, around 89% seen once, with about 8.3% in the top ten. Unmatched junction bases numbered 6, after V lost 9 bases and J lost 3 bases. This CDR3 is built from 13 residues. Germline V gene lookup returns CDR1 LNHDA and CDR2 SQIVND (reference sequence). The source of this sequence is a man in his fifties with HIV. The chain has TRBV19 and TRBJ2-7; TRBD1 matches 9 bases. Here the sequenced sample was unsorted PBMCs, taken 4.2 years after starting antiretroviral therapy. CDR3 DNA: TGTGCCAGGTCCGGGACAGGGTTCTACGAGCAGTACTTC. Translating gives CARSGTGFYEQYF.